This TCR beta chain was sequenced in a study of cytomegalovirus exposure and HLA in healthy donors. For the study at large: Membership in the Caucasian-associated ancestry cluster was found for 75% to 85% of roughly 360 genotyped donors.

Trimming removed 7 bases from V and 2 bases from J, with 11 bases in between. Germline V lookup: CDR1 MNHEY, CDR2 SMNVEV (reference sequence). The CDR3 runs to 13 residues. The PCR ran on 60 Vbeta and 13 Jbeta primers. Assay: immunoSEQ multiplex PCR; the TCRdb copy retains only in-frame clones and omits some. Of some 150,000 clones listed, roughly 80% are singletons. The TCR sequence derives from a man aged 35-49 years in good health and CMV-seronegative. The sequencing input was PBMCs. The rearrangement uses TRBV27 and TRBJ1-1; D is unclear. CDR3 amino acids: CASKEVRNTEAFF. CDR3 DNA: TGTGCCAGCAAGGAGGTTCGCAACACTGAAGCTTTCTTT.